This T cell receptor (beta chain) was observed in a study of blood T cell repertoires in COVID-19. Study in general: T cells, B-cell-depleted T cells, or PBMCs provided the cDNA or gDNA that served as material.

The ends were cut back, 2 bases at V and 8 bases at J, with 14 bases in the middle. The CDR3 length is 14 residues. The germline V gene encodes CDR1 SGHRS and CDR2 YFSETQ. The method was immunoSEQ multiplex PCR; TCRdb's version includes in-frame clones alone and lacks a portion of them. The sample lists some 150,000 clones, roughly 87% occurring once. Sequencing was carried out using peripheral blood. The receptor was derived from a woman aged 55-70 years who had recovered from COVID-19. The V call is TRBV5-1, the J call TRBJ2-1; weak D call: TRBD1 (5 bases). CDR3 bases: TGCGCCAGCAGCTTTAGACAGTTTAGGGATGAGCAGTTCTTC. Protein sequence: CASSFRQFRDEQFF.